The 9 T cell receptor beta chains listed next were all sequenced from one sample in a study of blood T cells in healthy people across ages. Together with a sample-barcoded 5' primer, a J-beta primer mix was included in a second PCR lasting about 7 to 12 cycles. TCRdb recomputed calls from the 5' RACE reads with MiXCR, one row per CDR3 protein. Among more than 800,000 distinct CDR3 sequences listed, under 45% were seen once. Source material: blood. These TCRs come from a woman aged 60-75 years in good health.

In this sample, this clonotype turned up once. The CDR3 coding sequence is TGCAGCGTTGAATTGTGGTGGGGGGAGCACGCAGATACGCAGTATTTT. This gives the protein CSVELWWGEHADTQYF. This chain uses TRBV29-1 with TRBJ2-3, with D perhaps matching TRBD2 (6 bases). Germline V lookup: CDR1 SQVTM, CDR2 ANQGSEA. V dropped 2 bases and J dropped 4 bases, with 19 bases sitting between them. The CDR3 loop spans 16 amino acids.

This clonotype was detected only a few times. This CDR3 reads CASSQSGQSTDTQYF. The CDR3 nucleotides are TGTGCCAGCAGCCAATCCGGGCAAAGCACAGATACGCAGTATTTT. V is TRBV7-3 and J is TRBJ2-3; D is unresolved. In germline, CDR1 is SGHTA, CDR2 FQGTGA. V lost 5 bases, J lost 0 bases, and 12 bases lay in between. The CDR3 consists of 15 residues.

The J gene is TRBJ2-3, the V gene TRBV2; 16 bases map to TRBD2. Germline-derived CDR1 and CDR2 are SNHLY and FYNNEI. This CDR3 has 16 residues. Trimming took 6 bases from V and 3 from J; bases not matched to a gene: 3. CDR3 region: CASSGTSGRGTDTQYF. CDR3 bases: TGTGCCAGCAGCGGGACTAGCGGGAGGGGGACAGATACGCAGTATTTT.

This clonotype was counted only a few times. This rearrangement joins TRBV10-3 to TRBJ1-2; no definite D call. The CDR3 is 15 residues long. Germline assignment: CDR1 ENHRY and CDR2 SYGVKD. V was pared by 0 bases and J by 0 bases, with 8 bases between. The CDR3 coding sequence is TGTGCCATCAGTGAGTCGCAGGAAACTAACTATGGCTACACCTTC. Translation: CAISESQETNYGYTF.

This clonotype has a handful of counts. The chain uses TRBV28 and TRBJ2-5, with 7 bases matching TRBD2. Germline V gene lookup returns CDR1 MDHEN and CDR2 SYDVKM. The CDR3 contains 14 residues. With 6 bases clipped from V and 4 bases from J, the junction kept 8 bases outside the gene matches. CDR3 in DNA: TGTGCCAGCAGCCCTGGACTAGTGCTAGAGACCCAGTACTTC. As protein: CASSPGLVLETQYF.

This clonotype has more than one count but fewer than ten. V and J are TRBV20-1 and TRBJ2-7, with 10 bases lining up with TRBD2. The length of the CDR3 is 13 residues. Germline CDR1 is DFQATT and CDR2 is SNEGSKA (reference sequence). The V gene end was trimmed by 6 bases and the J gene end by 3 bases; junction bases not matched to a gene: 5. CDR3 sequence (DNA): TGCAGTGCCCTGAGCGGGAGGGGCTACGAGCAGTACTTC. Protein product: CSALSGRGYEQYF.

This chain uses TRBV27 with TRBJ2-1; TRBD2 might be the D (6 bases). V was shortened by 0 bases and J by 7 bases, with 10 bases between the two germline ends. Germline CDR1 MNHEY, CDR2 SMNVEV (reference sequence). The CDR3 runs 14 residues. CDR3 sequence (DNA): TGTGCCAGCAGTTTATCTCACGGGGGTAATGAGCAGTTCTTC. Translation gives CASSLSHGGNEQFF.

The table lists this clonotype with a few counts. V is TRBV30 and J is TRBJ2-5; TRBD1 matches 9 bases. The end of the DNA fits TRBJ2-7 better, so the J call may be wrong. The germline CDR1 and CDR2 sequences are GTSNPN and SVGIG (reference sequence). The CDR3 is made up of 12 amino acids. Here the CDR3 DNA reads TGTGCCTGGATTTCGACAGGGGGCGAGCAGTACTTC. This codes for CAWISTGGEQYF.

The chain carries TRBV7-8 and TRBJ2-1; D is unclear. Germline CDR1 reads SGHVS; CDR2 reads FQNEAQ. The CDR3 spans 12 residues. Trimming removed 6 bases at V and 13 bases at J, with 16 bases between. The CDR3: CASRSIEAEQFF. The CDR3 nucleotides are TGTGCCAGCAGATCCATAGAGGCTGAACAGTTCTTC. Filled out from reference TRBV7-8 and TRBJ2-1, the complete variable domain reads GAGVSQSPRYKVAKRGQDVALRCDPISGHVSLFWYQQALGQGPEFLTYFQNEAQLDKSGLPSDRFFAERPEGSVSTLKIQRTQQEDSAVYLCASRSIEAEQFFGPGTRLTVL.